The TCR beta chain described here comes from a study of blood T cell repertoires in COVID-19. As for the study in general: The study drew acute and convalescent COVID-19 samples from the United States, Italy and Spain. Sample material is recorded as cDNA or gDNA derived from T cells, B-cell-depleted T cells, or PBMCs.

Methods used by the authors: For nucleated cells, counts were estimated from reference gene primer amplification. TCRdb's copy holds only in-frame clones and misses some; the assay was immunoSEQ multiplex PCR. The V and J calls and the clone size are those of that table, but D and trimming were determined from the DNA. The data hold over 200,000 clones, with 87% observed a single time. This clone was counted a few times. This CDR3 is also generated by other DNA sequences in the sample. The germline CDR1 and CDR2 sequences are MNHEY and SMNVEV (reference sequence). The CDR3 sequence is 11 residues long. The V end lost 5 bases, the J end lost 4 bases, and 3 bases lay between the germline ends.

The clonotype was recovered from a woman aged 18-35 years who had recovered from COVID-19. The sample taken for sequencing was peripheral blood. The genes are TRBV27 and TRBJ2-1; the D is unclear. CDR3 in DNA: TGTGCCAGCAGTCTTTACAATGAGCAGTTCTTC. This translates into CASSLYNEQFF.